What follows describes a single TCR beta chain. It lacks a known antigen. Qualities for individual bases were not recorded, and no much larger clone is one base off. TCRbeta CDR3 regions were amplified from genomic DNA by means of the immunoSEQ Assay, a bias-controlled multiplex PCR. On the authors' methods: The number of nucleated cells in each sample was estimated by amplification of reference gene primers within the assay. To quantify the absolute abundance of each unique TCRbeta CDR3 rearrangement, sequence reads were collapsed and filtered. For each sample, productive Simpson clonality was calculated by taking the square root of Simpson's diversity index across productive rearrangements. In TCRdb, the immuneACCESS table is reduced to in-frame sequences with V and J assigned. These tables do not hold every clone; where another copy was compared, an unresolved V gene accounts for under half, and the others remain unexplained. V, J and clone size reflect that table, while D and trimming were determined from the DNA. The sample table lists 60,000 or so clones, around 80% of them with a count of one. Roughly 3.2% of the sample is in the top ten clones.

This sample is part of a study of blood T cell repertoires in COVID-19 (dated by TCRdb to between 2020 and 2021). As for the study more broadly: Samples from collaborators originated in the United States, Italy and Spain and spanned both the acute and convalescent phases of COVID-19. The dataset comprised deeply sampled blood TCRbeta repertoires from subjects exposed to, actively infected with, or recovered from COVID-19. Where HLA class I and class II types were available, the types were taken from metadata supplied by the sample provider, not from assay-based typing. The prospective study material was composed of cDNA or gDNA derived from T cells, B-cell-depleted T cells, or PBMCs. The repertoires were released in a freely available public database meant as a resource for research on the immune response to SARS-CoV-2. Sample metadata almost always included a de-identified subject ID, COVID-19 status, age in years and sex. Samples were obtained from the ongoing ImmuneRACE study (first 160 participants) and from over 1,000 subjects provided by 6 global collaborators.

Overall results and qualifications from the work: The quantity of clinical and demographic metadata differed by source and by participant and was supplied without curation.

Collaborating institutions collected whole blood in K2EDTA tubes following their own protocols. For TCRbeta analysis, collaborator samples were shipped as frozen whole blood, as isolated PBMCs, or as DNA extracted from either sample type. Taken from the germline V gene, the CDR1 and CDR2 loops are MDHEN and SYDVKM. Counted from cysteine to phenylalanine, this CDR3 has 14 amino acids. Of all the DNA, just the CDR3 is kept, 42 bases in frame from base 1. Trimming costs V 7 bases and J 1 base, and their ends lie 10 bases apart. The sample comprised peripheral blood. The rearrangement joined TRBV28 to TRBJ1-4, with the D segment identity uncertain. This TCR was sampled from a man aged 60-69 years with acute or convalescent COVID-19. Here is the DNA: TGTGCCAGCACCCTAGGTGGAACTAATGAAAAACTGTTTTTT. The resulting protein is CASTLGGTNEKLFF. With all but the CDR3 taken from the reference TRBV28 and TRBJ1-4 genes, the full variable domain is: DVKVTQSSRYLVKRTGEKVFLECVQDMDHENMFWYRQDPGLGLRLIYFSYDVKMKEKGDIPEGYSVSREKKERFSLILESASTNQTSMYLCASTLGGTNEKLFFGSGTQLSVL.